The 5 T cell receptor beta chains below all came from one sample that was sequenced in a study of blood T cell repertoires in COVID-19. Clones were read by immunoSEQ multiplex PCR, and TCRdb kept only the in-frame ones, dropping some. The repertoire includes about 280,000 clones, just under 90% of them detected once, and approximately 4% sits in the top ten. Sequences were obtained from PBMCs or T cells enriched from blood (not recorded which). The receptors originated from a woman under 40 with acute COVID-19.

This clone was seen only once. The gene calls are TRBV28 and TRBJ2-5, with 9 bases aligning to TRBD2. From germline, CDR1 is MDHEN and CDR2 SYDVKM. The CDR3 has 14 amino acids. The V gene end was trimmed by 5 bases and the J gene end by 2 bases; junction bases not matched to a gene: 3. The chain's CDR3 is CASSVTSGQETQYF. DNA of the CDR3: TGTGCCAGCAGTGTGACTAGCGGTCAAGAGACCCAGTACTTC.

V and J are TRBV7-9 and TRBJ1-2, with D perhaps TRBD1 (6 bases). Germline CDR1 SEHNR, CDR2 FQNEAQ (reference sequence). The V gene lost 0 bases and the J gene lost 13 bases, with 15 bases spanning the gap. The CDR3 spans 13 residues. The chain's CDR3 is CASSLAVWQGFTF. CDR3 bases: TGTGCCAGCAGCTTAGCGGTTTGGCAGGGGTTCACCTTC.

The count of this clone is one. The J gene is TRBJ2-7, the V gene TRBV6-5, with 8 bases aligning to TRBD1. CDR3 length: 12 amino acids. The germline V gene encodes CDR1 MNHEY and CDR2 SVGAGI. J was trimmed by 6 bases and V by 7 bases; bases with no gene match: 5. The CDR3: CASKTGGGEQYF. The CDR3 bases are TGTGCCAGCAAAACAGGGGGTGGCGAGCAGTACTTC.

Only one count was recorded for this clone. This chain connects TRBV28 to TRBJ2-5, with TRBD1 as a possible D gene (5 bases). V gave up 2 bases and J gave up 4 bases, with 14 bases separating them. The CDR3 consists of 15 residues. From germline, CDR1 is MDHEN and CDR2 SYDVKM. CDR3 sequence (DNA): TGTGCCAGCAGTTTAAGGGGTCGGCGAGCAGAGACCCAGTACTTC. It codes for CASSLRGRRAETQYF. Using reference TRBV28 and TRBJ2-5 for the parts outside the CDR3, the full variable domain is DVKVTQSSRYLVKRTGEKVFLECVQDMDHENMFWYRQDPGLGLRLIYFSYDVKMKEKGDIPEGYSVSREKKERFSLILESASTNQTSMYLCASSLRGRRAETQYFGPGTRLLVL.

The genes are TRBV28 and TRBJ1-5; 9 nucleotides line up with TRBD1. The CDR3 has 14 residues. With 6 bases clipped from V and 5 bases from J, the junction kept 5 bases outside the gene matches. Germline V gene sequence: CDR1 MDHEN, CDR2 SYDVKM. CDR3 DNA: TGTGCCAGCAGACCGGGACAGGGCCATCAGCCCCAGCATTTT. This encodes CASRPGQGHQPQHF.